Below, one T cell receptor (beta chain) is given with its context. Its matching antigen is unknown. These data originate in a study of cytomegalovirus exposure and HLA in healthy donors. Study-wide background: Later analysis reported that the 110 or so validation repertoires shared the platform of the roughly 670 first-cohort repertoires. General study points: The authors confirmed in vitro that three CMV-associated chains were specific for CMV antigens.

Assay used: immunoSEQ multiplex PCR; TCRdb lists only in-frame clones, some missing. The profile shows 70,000 to 85,000 clones, roughly 94% of them singletons. Germline V gene lookup returns CDR1 SEHNR and CDR2 FQNEAQ (reference sequence). CDR3 size: 17 residues. Losses at the gene ends were 5 bases for V and 0 bases for J; bases not matched to a gene: 4. The TCR was taken from a woman under 30 in good health and CMV-seropositive. This chain links TRBV7-9 with TRBJ2-6, with 10 bases that match TRBD2. The sample comprised PBMCs. CDR3 in amino acids: CASSPTSGDSGANVLTF. In nucleotides, the CDR3 is TGTGCCAGCAGCCCCACTAGCGGGGACTCTGGGGCCAACGTCCTGACTTTC.